The present TCR beta chain was sequenced within a study of blood T cell repertoires in COVID-19 (dated by TCRdb to about 2020). As for the study more broadly: Collaborator samples came from the United States, Italy and Spain and covered acute and convalescent phases of COVID-19. The material from the prospective study consisted of cDNA or gDNA derived from T cells, B-cell-depleted T cells, or PBMCs. The dataset comprised deeply sampled blood TCRbeta repertoires from subjects exposed to, actively infected with, or recovered from COVID-19. The repertoires were released in a freely available public database meant as a resource for research on the immune response to SARS-CoV-2. Samples came from the ongoing ImmuneRACE study (first 160 participants) plus 1,254 subjects from 6 global collaborators. Sample metadata almost always included a de-identified subject ID, COVID-19 status, age in years and sex. HLA class I and class II types, where available, came from metadata supplied by the sample provider rather than from assay-based typing.

A word on this clone: Its recognized antigen is unknown. Base qualities are not provided; no much larger clone lies one nucleotide away.

One collaborating source in Seattle enrolled patients during active infection and followed them longitudinally through the course of disease. Collaborating institutions collected whole blood in K2EDTA tubes following their own protocols. For TCRbeta analysis, collaborators shipped samples as frozen whole blood, isolated PBMCs, or DNA extracted from either of those sample types. Summary of the overall study and its limitations: Clinical and demographic metadata were provided uncurated, with the amount varying by source and participant.

The immunoSEQ Assay, a bias-controlled multiplex PCR, was used to amplify TCRbeta CDR3 regions from genomic DNA. From the authors' description of their analysis: The number of nucleated cells in each sample was estimated from the amplification of reference gene primers within the assay. To quantify the absolute abundance of each unique TCRbeta CDR3 rearrangement, sequence reads were collapsed and filtered. Productive Simpson clonality was computed per sample as the square root of Simpson's diversity index over productive rearrangements. TCRdb stores this immuneACCESS table with in-frame sequences only. Part of the clones is absent; in the studies checked, under half of the shortfall reflects unresolved V genes, and no reason is known for the rest. From that table come the V and J calls and clone size; the DNA was used to work out D and trimming. This sample has 95,000 to 150,000 clones in its table, and almost 90% of those were observed once. The ten largest clonotypes hold 3.5% to 4% of the sample.

The clonotype originates from a woman aged 60 to 75 with COVID-19, enrolled during active disease. The sample taken for sequencing was peripheral blood.

At the DNA level, the sequence is TGCGCCAGCAGCCAAGGCTCGGGGGGGGAGCAGTACTTC. Translated, this gives CASSQGSGGEQYF. This chain is built from TRBV4-1 and TRBJ2-7; 8 junctional bases match TRBD2. The CDR3 spans 13 residues, from the cysteine through the phenylalanine. The DNA shown is the 39-base CDR3, in frame from base 1. V loses 1 base at its end and J loses 7 bases; junction bases beyond the gene matches: 3. The germline V gene gives CDR1 as MGHRA and CDR2 as YSYEKL.